Reported below is one TCR beta chain. What it binds is not known. Produced via immunoSEQ multiplex PCR; TCRdb's table is partial and in-frame only. The sample has 7,000 to 8,500 clones, about nine tenths seen once. From germline, CDR1 is LGHNA and CDR2 YNFKEQ. Trimming cost V 4 bases and J 3 bases; bases outside gene matches: 2. The CDR3 runs to 16 residues. These data are taken from a study of neoadjuvant nivolumab and ipilimumab in lung cancer. Study-wide results and caveats: Only a single major-pathologic-response sample was available for clonality analysis. Pretherapy blood TCR richness correlated positively with resected tumor richness. TCR richness and clonality were higher in tumors than adjacent uninvolved lung.

The receptor comes from an adult with non-small cell lung cancer. Some clones in this sample may be carry-over from other donors' samples. The chain carries TRBV4-2 and TRBJ2-1, with 14 bases matching TRBD2. The sample here was tumor tissue, taken after neoadjuvant nivolumab, alone or with ipilimumab, at or shortly before surgery. DNA for the CDR3: TGTGCCAGCAGCCGACTAGCGGGAGGGCTCTACAATGAGCAGTTCTTC. Translating it yields CASSRLAGGLYNEQFF.